This is a list of T cell receptor beta chains from one sample in a study of blood T cell repertoires in COVID-19. This table comes from immunoSEQ multiplex PCR, and its TCRdb copy is limited to in-frame clones, with some not included. Among 65,000 to 85,000 clones, 70% to 90% were seen once, and the ten largest hold approximately 5.8%. Sequenced sample: peripheral blood. The receptors shown here come from a man at least 80 years old with COVID-19, enrolled during active disease. CDR3s include the opening cysteine and the closing phenylalanine or tryptophan.

TRBV5-1	TRBJ1-2	CASSPEAPNYGYTF
TRBV19	TRBJ1-1	CASSVTGSTEAFF
TRBV4-1	TRBJ2-2	CASSQVPGTVNIGELFF
TRBV18	TRBJ1-1	CASSLSEASEAFF
TRBV18	TRBJ2-7	CASSPRDRAYEQYF
TRBV7-3	TRBJ2-2	CASSLGQGNTGELFF
TRBV6-1	TRBJ2-2	CASSASKGQTNTGELFF
TRBV18	TRBJ1-2	CASSPLTTGQNYGYTF
TRBV11-2	TRBJ1-1	CASSFLTRTEAFF
TRBV11-3	TRBJ1-3	CASSLGTGSGNTIYF
TRBV3-1/TRBV3-2	TRBJ2-2	CASRQLAGVPNTGELFF
TRBV24-1	TRBJ2-1	CATSDILAGETNEQFF
TRBV2	TRBJ2-1	CASSVGLAGGNEQFF
TRBV5-4	TRBJ2-7	CASSLGRAYEQYF
TRBV9	TRBJ2-7	CASSATAWGQGNAEQYF
TRBV24-1	TRBJ1-1	CATSDSRTGGKAFF
TRBV19	TRBJ2-2	CASSITVTNTGELFF
TRBV7-9	TRBJ1-1	CASSHPTENTEAFF
TRBV19	TRBJ2-3	CASSPFSVPTQYF
TRBV4-2	TRBJ1-4	CASSLLGEREKLFF
TRBV6-2/TRBV6-3	TRBJ2-7	CASSTADRPTYEQYF
TRBV3-1/TRBV3-2	TRBJ1-6	CASSRQPYNSPLHF
TRBV12-3/TRBV12-4	TRBJ1-1	CASSLETFTEAFF
TRBV6-5	TRBJ1-1	CASSYSGGRTEAFF
TRBV27	TRBJ2-7	CASSYNRVSYEQYF
TRBV2	TRBJ2-7	CASNLRAEGFYEQYF
TRBV2	TRBJ1-4	CASSGESISEKLFF
TRBV29-1	TRBJ1-1	CSVNWGDTEAFF
TRBV9	TRBJ2-3	CASSAVGGHGDTQYF
TRBV2	TRBJ2-5	CASSDGQGQETQYF
TRBV2	TRBJ2-7	CASSESPTAPSYEQYF
TRBV7-2	TRBJ2-3	CASSVDSHGTDTQYF
TRBV6-5	TRBJ1-6	CASSYGGSSYNSPLHF
TRBV7-2	TRBJ1-2	CASSFGQGAAEGYTF
TRBV11-3	TRBJ2-5	CASSLGRASETQYF
TRBV27	TRBJ1-1	CASSRGQGRVEAFF
TRBV24-1	TRBJ2-3	CATSDRRQGPSTDTQYF
TRBV20-1	TRBJ1-2	CSASPRVDGYTF
TRBV7-2	TRBJ1-6	CASSRTGGSYNSPLHF
TRBV20-1	TRBJ1-2	CSASDGQGYGYTF
TRBV28	TRBJ2-7	CASTDPGTTYEQYF
TRBV20-1	TRBJ1-2	CSASQGGFGYGYTF
TRBV5-3	TRBJ1-5	CARSTPRGSNQPQHF
TRBV6-2/TRBV6-3	TRBJ1-1	CASSYFLRSGLTEAFF
TRBV10-2	TRBJ2-7	CASSEKWDRVYEQYF